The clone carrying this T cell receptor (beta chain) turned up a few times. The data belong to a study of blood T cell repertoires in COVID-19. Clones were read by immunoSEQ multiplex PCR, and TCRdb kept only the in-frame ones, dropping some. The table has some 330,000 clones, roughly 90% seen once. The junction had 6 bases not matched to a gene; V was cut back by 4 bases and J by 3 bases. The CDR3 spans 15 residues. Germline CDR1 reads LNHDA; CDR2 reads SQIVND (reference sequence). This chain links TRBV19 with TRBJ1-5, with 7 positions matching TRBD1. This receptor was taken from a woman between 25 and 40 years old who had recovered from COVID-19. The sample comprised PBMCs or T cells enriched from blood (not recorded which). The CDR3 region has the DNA TGTGCCAGTAGTACTTACAGGGGCTCCAATCAGCCCCAGCATTTT. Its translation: CASSTYRGSNQPQHF.